The present entry profiles one T cell receptor (beta chain) with its context. The data stem from a study of control samples from healthy donors and cancer patients. The CDR3 is made up of 13 amino acids. V was clipped by 5 bases and J by 6 bases, with 14 bases between them. Germline V gene sequence: CDR1 GTSNPN, CDR2 SVGIG (reference sequence). Method: immunoSEQ multiplex PCR; TCRdb's copy keeps in-frame clones and lacks some. The sample has 400,000 to 500,000 clones, 75% to 95% seen once. The chain is built from TRBV30 and TRBJ2-1; tentatively, D is TRBD1 (6 bases). The sequencing input was PBMCs. The TCR sequence derives from a middle-aged man with head and neck cancer. The CDR3 sequence: CAWCPRGSNEQFF. The CDR3 nucleotides are TGTGCCTGGTGCCCCAGGGGTTCCAATGAGCAGTTCTTC. Filled out from reference TRBV30 and TRBJ2-1, the complete variable domain reads SQTIHQWPATLVQPVGSPLSLECTVEGTSNPNLYWYRQAAGRGLQLLFYSVGIGQISSEVPQNLSASRPQDRQFILSSKKLLLSDSGFYLCAWCPRGSNEQFFGPGTRLTVL.